This T cell receptor (beta chain) was sequenced in a study of blood T cells in healthy people across ages. Study-wide points: Higher diversity, along with more naive CD4+ cells, distinguished long-lived donors from aged donors. Roughly linearly, TCR beta diversity per million T cells fell as age increased.

Those donating, healthy Caucasian individuals from Russia, were aged about 6 to 100. This clonotype was recorded a few times. Antigen: not known. Alongside a J-beta primer mix, a sample-barcoded 5' primer served in a second PCR lasting about 7 to 12 cycles. A template-switch adaptor with 12 random nucleotides tagged each cDNA molecule. TCRdb reanalysed the 5' RACE reads using MiXCR and keeps one entry per CDR3 protein. The sample lists 730,000 or so distinct CDR3 sequences; around 38% were seen once. Specimen: blood. The sequence was collected from a man at least 80 years old in good health.

The CDR3 coding sequence is TGCGCCAGCAGCTTTGGGGGCCGTGAAAATGAGCAGTTCTTC. Its translation: CASSFGGRENEQFF. The J gene is TRBJ2-1, the V gene TRBV5-1; a weak D match, TRBD1 (6 bases). Between the trimmed V and J ends, which lost 2 bases and 7 bases, there was a span of 13 bases. Per germline, CDR1 SGHRS and CDR2 YFSETQ. This CDR3 comprises 14 residues.